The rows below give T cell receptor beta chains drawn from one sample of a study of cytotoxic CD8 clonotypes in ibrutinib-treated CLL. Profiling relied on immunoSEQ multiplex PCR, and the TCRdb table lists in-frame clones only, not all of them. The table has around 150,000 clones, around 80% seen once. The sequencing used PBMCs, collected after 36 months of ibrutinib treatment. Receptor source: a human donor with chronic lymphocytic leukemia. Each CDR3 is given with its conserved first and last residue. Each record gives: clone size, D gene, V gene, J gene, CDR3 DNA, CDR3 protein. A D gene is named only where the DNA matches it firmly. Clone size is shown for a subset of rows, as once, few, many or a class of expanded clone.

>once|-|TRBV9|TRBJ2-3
TGTGCCAGCAGCGTAGGGGGGGCGTTCACAGATACGCAGTATTTT
CASSVGGAFTDTQYF
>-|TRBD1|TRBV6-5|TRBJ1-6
TGTGCCAGCAGATTGACAGGGCGGAATTCACCCCTCCACTTT
CASRLTGRNSPLHF
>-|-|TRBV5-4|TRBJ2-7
TGTGCCAGCAGAAGCTTATCTGACAGGCCAGGGGAGCAGTACTTC
CASRSLSDRPGEQYF
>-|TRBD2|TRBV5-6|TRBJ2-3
TGTGCCAGCAGCTGGGGGGGAACCACAGATACGCAGTATTTT
CASSWGGTTDTQYF
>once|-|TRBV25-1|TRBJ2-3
TGTGCCAGCAGTGAATTTTGGGGTGCAGATACGCAGTATTTT
CASSEFWGADTQYF
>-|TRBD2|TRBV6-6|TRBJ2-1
TGTGCCAGCACCGCTAGCGGGGGTGTTGGTGGGCAGTTCTTC
CASTASGGVGGQFF
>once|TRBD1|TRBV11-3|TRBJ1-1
TGTGCCAGCAGCCAACAGGGGAGGGGGAACACTGAAGCTTTCTTT
CASSQQGRGNTEAFF
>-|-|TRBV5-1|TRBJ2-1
TGCGCCAGCAGCTTTGGAAATGAGCAGTTCTTC
CASSFGNEQFF
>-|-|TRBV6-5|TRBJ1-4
TGTGCCAGCAGTTACTCATCGGGGGTGGGTGAAAAACTGTTTTTT
CASSYSSGVGEKLFF
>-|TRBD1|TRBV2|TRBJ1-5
TGTGCCAGCAGTCCCCGACAGGGAAATCAGCCCCAGCATTTT
CASSPRQGNQPQHF
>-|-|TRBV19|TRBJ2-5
TGTGCCAGTAGTATCCCAGGGATGGAGACCCAGTACTTC
CASSIPGMETQYF
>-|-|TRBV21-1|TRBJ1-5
TGTGCCAGCAGCACCTTAGACAGACAGGCATCTCAGCCCCAGCATTTT
CASSTLDRQASQPQHF
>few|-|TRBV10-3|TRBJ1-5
TGTGCCACCACTCCAGGGGCGGACAACAATCAGCCCCAGCATTTT
CATTPGADNNQPQHF
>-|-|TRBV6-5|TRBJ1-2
TGTGCCAGCAGTTACTTTAAGGGGTGGGATGGCTACACCTTC
CASSYFKGWDGYTF
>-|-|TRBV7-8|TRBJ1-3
TGTGCCAGCAGCTCGGCCAGCTCTGGAAACACCATATATTTT
CASSSASSGNTIYF
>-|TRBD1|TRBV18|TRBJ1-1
TGTGCCAGCTCGTCCGGGACAGGGAACATGAACACTGAAGCTTTCTTT
CASSSGTGNMNTEAFF
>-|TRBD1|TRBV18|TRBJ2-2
TGTGCCAGCTCACCACGCAGAGGGGAACTACAGGGGACCGGGGAGCTGTTTTTT
CASSPRRGELQGTGELFF
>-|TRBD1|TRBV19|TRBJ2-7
TGTGCCAGTAGTCCCCATTCAGGGGGTGAAGAGCAGTACTTC
CASSPHSGGEEQYF
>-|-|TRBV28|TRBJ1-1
TGTGCCAGCAGTCCGGGACTTTCGTACGCTTTCTTT
CASSPGLSYAFF
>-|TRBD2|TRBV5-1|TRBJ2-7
TGCGCCAGCAGCTCCCTAGCGGGGAGCGCCTACGAGCAGTACTTC
CASSSLAGSAYEQYF
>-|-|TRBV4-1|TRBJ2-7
TGCGCCAGCAGCTCCCGGTCGAGCTCCTACGAGCAGTACTTC
CASSSRSSSYEQYF
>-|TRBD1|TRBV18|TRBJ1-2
TGTGCCAGCTCACCTAAGACAGGGAGTGGCTACACCTTC
CASSPKTGSGYTF
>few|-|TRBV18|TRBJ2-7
TGTGCCAGCTCACCACAAGGGGGGACCTCCTCCTACGAGCAGTACTTC
CASSPQGGTSSYEQYF
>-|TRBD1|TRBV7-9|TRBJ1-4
TGTGCCAGCAGCCCCTGGACAGGGGACGAAAAACTGTTTTTT
CASSPWTGDEKLFF
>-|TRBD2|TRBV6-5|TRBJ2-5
TGTGCCAGCAGTTACTCGGCGGGGGGCCGGGAGACCCAGTACTTC
CASSYSAGGRETQYF
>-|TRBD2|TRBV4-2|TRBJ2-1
TGTGCCAGCAGCCCCGGGGGGGCCGGCAATGAGCAGTTCTTC
CASSPGGAGNEQFF
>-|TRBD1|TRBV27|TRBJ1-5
TGTGCCAGCAGACCACAGGGGGCCGGGCAGCCCCAGCATTTT
CASRPQGAGQPQHF
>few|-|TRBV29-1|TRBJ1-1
TGCAGCGTTTGCAGGGGCCATAACACTGAAGCTTTCTTT
CSVCRGHNTEAFF
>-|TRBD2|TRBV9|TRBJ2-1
TGTGCCAGCAGCGTCTCCGGGACTAGCGGGAGTAATGAGCAGTTCTTC
CASSVSGTSGSNEQFF
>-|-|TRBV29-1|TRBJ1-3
TGCAGCGCGACCTGGGGCTCTGGAAACACCATATATTTT
CSATWGSGNTIYF
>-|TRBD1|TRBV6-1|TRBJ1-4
TGTGCCAGCAGTGAGGGGACAGGGGTTGAAAAACTGTTTTTT
CASSEGTGVEKLFF
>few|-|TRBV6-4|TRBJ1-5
TGTGCCAGCAGTATGGGTAGCAATCAGCCCCAGCATTTT
CASSMGSNQPQHF
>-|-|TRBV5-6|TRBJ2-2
TGTGCCAGCAGCTCCCGCGTTGGGGGCTGGAACACCGGGGAGCTGTTTTTT
CASSSRVGGWNTGELFF
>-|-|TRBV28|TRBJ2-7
TGTGCCAGCAGTCCTATGCCCTACGAGCAGTACTTC
CASSPMPYEQYF
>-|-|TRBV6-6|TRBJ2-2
TGTGCCAGCAGAAAACAGGAATACACCGGGGAGCTGTTTTTT
CASRKQEYTGELFF
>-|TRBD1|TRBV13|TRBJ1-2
TGTGCCAGCAGCCCTCGGACAGGCCCTAGCTATGGCTACACCTTC
CASSPRTGPSYGYTF
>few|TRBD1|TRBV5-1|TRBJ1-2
TGCGCCAGCAGCTTCCCGGGACAGGGATATAGCTACACCTTC
CASSFPGQGYSYTF
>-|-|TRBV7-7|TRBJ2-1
TGTGCCAGCAGCTTAATGCGGGATTTCCCGAGCTCCTACAATGAGCAGTTCTTC
CASSLMRDFPSSYNEQFF
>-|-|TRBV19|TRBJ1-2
TGTGCCAGTAGTCTTGGCAGCCCCAACTATGGCTACACCTTC
CASSLGSPNYGYTF
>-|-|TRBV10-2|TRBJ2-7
TGCGCCAGCAGTCCAGTGAGGAGCTCCTACGAGCAGTACTTC
CASSPVRSSYEQYF
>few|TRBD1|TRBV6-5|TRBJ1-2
TGTGCCAGCAGTTACTCCCAACAGGGGTACTATGGCTACACCTTC
CASSYSQQGYYGYTF